Listed here is a single T cell receptor beta chain. Multiplex touch-down PCR amplified TRB using TRB-A and TRB-B pools in one tube. TCRdb re-called the multiplex PCR reads and gives one entry per CDR3 protein, without DNA. This repertoire includes around 4,300 distinct CDR3 sequences. TRB amplification used roughly 250 ng of peripheral blood genomic DNA. The data belong to a study of T cell clusters in autoimmune cytopenias. Per germline, CDR1 SNHLY and CDR2 FYNNEI. The CDR3 has 13 residues. These data also featured in a second study, about T cell repertoires in aging, cancer and after chemotherapy. That publication notes: Age-matched healthy donors had significantly more diverse, less clonal blood TCR repertoires than untreated cancer patients.

The chain employs TRBV2 and TRBJ2-1; the D call of TRBD1 rests on TCRdb alone, since no DNA is present to check it. The specimen sequenced was peripheral blood. The TCR sequence derives from a human donor in good health. CDR3 amino acids: CASTGDLVNEQFF.